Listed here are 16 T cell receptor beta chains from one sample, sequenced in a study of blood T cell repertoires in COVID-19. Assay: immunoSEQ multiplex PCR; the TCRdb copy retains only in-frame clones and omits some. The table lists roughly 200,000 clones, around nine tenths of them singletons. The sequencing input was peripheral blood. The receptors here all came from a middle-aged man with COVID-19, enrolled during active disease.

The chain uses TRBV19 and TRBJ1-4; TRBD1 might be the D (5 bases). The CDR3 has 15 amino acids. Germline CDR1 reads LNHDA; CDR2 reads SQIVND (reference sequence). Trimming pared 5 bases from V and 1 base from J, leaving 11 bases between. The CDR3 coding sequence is TGTGCCAGTAGTTCAGGACATGGAACTAATGAAAAACTGTTTTTT. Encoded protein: CASSSGHGTNEKLFF. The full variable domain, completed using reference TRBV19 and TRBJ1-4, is DGGITQSPKYLFRKEGQNVTLSCEQNLNHDAMYWYRQDPGQGLRLIYYSQIVNDFQKGDIAEGYSVSREKKESFPLTVTSAQKNPTAFYLCASSSGHGTNEKLFFGSGTQLSVL.

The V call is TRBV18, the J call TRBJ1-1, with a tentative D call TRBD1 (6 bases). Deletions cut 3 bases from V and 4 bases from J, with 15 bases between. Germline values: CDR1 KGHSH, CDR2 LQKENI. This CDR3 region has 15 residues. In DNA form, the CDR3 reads TGTGCCAGCTCACCGGACAGAGCCTGGGGCACTGAAGCTTTCTTT. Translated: CASSPDRAWGTEAFF.

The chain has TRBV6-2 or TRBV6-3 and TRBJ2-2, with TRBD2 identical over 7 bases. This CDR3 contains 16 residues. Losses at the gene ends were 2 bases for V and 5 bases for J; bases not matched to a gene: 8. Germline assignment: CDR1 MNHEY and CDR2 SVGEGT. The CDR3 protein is CASSYPGSGSTGELFF. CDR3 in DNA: TGTGCCAGCAGTTACCCCGGTAGCGGGTCTACCGGGGAGCTGTTTTTT.

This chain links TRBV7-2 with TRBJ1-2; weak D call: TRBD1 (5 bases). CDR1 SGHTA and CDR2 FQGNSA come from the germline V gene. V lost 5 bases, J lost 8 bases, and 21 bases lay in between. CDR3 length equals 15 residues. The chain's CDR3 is CASSPRQNPMEGYTF. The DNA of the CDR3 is TGTGCCAGCAGCCCCCGACAGAACCCTATGGAGGGCTACACCTTC. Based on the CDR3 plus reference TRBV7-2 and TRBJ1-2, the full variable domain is GAGVSQSPSNKVTEKGKDVELRCDPISGHTALYWYRQSLGQGLEFLIYFQGNSAPDKSGLPSDRFSAERTGGSVSTLTIQRTQQEDSAVYLCASSPRQNPMEGYTFGSGTRLTVV.

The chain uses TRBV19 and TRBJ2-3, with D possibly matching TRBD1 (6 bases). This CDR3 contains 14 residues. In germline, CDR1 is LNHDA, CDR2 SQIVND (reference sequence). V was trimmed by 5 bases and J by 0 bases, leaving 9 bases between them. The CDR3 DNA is TGTGCCAGTAGTTCGGGACAAAGCACAGATACGCAGTATTTT. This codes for CASSSGQSTDTQYF.

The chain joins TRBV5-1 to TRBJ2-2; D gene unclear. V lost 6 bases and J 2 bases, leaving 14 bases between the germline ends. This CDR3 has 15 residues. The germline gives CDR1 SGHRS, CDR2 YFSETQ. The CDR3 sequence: CASTATAENTGELFF. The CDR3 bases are TGCGCCAGCACTGCGACGGCGGAAAACACCGGGGAGCTGTTTTTT. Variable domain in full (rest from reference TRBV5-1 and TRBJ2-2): KAGVTQTPRYLIKTRGQQVTLSCSPISGHRSVSWYQQTPGQGLQFLFEYFSETQRNKGNFPGRFSGRQFSNSRSEMNVSTLELGDSALYLCASTATAENTGELFFGEGSRLTVL.

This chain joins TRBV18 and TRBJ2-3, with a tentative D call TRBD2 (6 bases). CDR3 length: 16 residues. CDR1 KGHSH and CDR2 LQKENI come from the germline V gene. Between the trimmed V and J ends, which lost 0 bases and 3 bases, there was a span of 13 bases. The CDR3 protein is CASSPPTTSGTDTQYF. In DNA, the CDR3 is TGTGCCAGCTCACCACCAACGACTAGTGGGACAGATACGCAGTATTTT.

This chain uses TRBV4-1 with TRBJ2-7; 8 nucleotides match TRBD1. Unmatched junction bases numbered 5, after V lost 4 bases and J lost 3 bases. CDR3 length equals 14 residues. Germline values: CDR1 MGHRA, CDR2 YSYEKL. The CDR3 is CASSLGQGNYEQYF. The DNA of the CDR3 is TGCGCCAGCAGCCTAGGACAGGGAAACTACGAGCAGTACTTC.

CDR3 nucleotide sequence: TGTGCCTGGACTACAGGTAATGGGCCCCAGCATTTT. It yields the protein CAWTTGNGPQHF. V usage is TRBV30 and J usage is TRBJ1-5; possibly TRBD1 for D (5 bases). Germline V lookup: CDR1 GTSNPN, CDR2 SVGIG (reference sequence). V was pared by 4 bases and J by 9 bases, with 13 bases between. CDR3 length: 12 amino acids.

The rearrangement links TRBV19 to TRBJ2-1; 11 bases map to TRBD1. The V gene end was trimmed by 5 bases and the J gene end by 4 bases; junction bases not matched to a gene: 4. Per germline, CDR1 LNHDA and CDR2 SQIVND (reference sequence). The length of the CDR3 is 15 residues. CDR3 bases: TGTGCCAGTAGTGGGACAGGGGGGATTTACAATGAGCAGTTCTTC. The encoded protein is CASSGTGGIYNEQFF.

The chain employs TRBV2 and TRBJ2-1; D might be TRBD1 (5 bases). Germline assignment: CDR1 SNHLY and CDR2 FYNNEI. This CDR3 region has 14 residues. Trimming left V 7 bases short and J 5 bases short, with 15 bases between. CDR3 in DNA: TGTGCCAGCACTCCAGGGCTAGGAGACAATGAGCAGTTCTTC. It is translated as CASTPGLGDNEQFF.

The CDR3 sequence is CASSLYRGRAEDTQYF. CDR3 coding DNA: TGTGCCAGCAGCTTATACCGCGGGAGGGCTGAAGATACGCAGTATTTT. The chain recombines TRBV7-8 with TRBJ2-3; 9 nucleotides match TRBD2. Germline loops: CDR1 SGHVS, CDR2 FQNEAQ. J gave up 5 bases and V 2 bases, and 8 bases lay outside the gene matches. The CDR3 length is 16 residues.

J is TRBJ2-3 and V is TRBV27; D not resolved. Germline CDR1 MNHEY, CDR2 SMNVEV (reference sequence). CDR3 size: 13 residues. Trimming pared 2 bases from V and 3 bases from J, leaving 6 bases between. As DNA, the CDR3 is TGTGCCAGCAGTTTAGCGGTGACAGATACGCAGTATTTT. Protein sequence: CASSLAVTDTQYF.

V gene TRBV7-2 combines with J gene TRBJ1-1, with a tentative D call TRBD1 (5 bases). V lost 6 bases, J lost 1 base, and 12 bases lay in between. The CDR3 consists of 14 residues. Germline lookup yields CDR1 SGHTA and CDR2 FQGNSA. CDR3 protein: CASRPTTGNTEAFF. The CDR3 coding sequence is TGTGCCAGCAGGCCTACTACAGGGAACACTGAAGCTTTCTTT.

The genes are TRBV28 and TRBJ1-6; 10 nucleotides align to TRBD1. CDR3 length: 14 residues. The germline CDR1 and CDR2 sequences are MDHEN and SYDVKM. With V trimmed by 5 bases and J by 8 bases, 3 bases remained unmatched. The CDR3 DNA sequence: TGTGCCAGCAGTACGGGACAGGGGTATTCACCCCTCCACTTT. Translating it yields CASSTGQGYSPLHF.

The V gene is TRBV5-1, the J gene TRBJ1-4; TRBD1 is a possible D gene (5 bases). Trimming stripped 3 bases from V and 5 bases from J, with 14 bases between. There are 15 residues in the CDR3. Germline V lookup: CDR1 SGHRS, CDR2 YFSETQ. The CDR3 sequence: CASSSLGRGNEKLFF. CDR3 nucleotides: TGCGCCAGCAGCTCCCTGGGGAGGGGAAATGAAAAACTGTTTTTT.